Listed here is a single T cell receptor beta chain. Its antigen is undetermined. Germline lookup yields CDR1 SGDLS and CDR2 YYNGEE. Trimming pared 3 bases from V and 2 bases from J, leaving 20 bases between. This CDR3 spans 17 amino acids. The data were obtained in a study of T cells in localized non-small cell lung cancer. General study results and limits: Turning up in adjacent lung were a median roughly 59 of the top 100 tumor clones. Uninvolved adjacent lung had the highest recorded T cell clonality, with tumor below it.

Sequencing used immunoSEQ multiplex PCR; TCRdb keeps in-frame clones, though not all of them. The repertoire holds more than 30,000 clones, with nearly 80% as singletons. The sequenced sample was peripheral blood, obtained before any cancer treatment. The TCR was taken from a male donor older than 55 with stage II squamous cell lung carcinoma. V is TRBV9 and J is TRBJ1-2; D is ambiguous. The CDR3 DNA sequence: TGTGCCAGCAGCGGTCCGGACCCACGGGGATCAAACTATGGCTACACCTTC. Protein: CASSGPDPRGSNYGYTF.